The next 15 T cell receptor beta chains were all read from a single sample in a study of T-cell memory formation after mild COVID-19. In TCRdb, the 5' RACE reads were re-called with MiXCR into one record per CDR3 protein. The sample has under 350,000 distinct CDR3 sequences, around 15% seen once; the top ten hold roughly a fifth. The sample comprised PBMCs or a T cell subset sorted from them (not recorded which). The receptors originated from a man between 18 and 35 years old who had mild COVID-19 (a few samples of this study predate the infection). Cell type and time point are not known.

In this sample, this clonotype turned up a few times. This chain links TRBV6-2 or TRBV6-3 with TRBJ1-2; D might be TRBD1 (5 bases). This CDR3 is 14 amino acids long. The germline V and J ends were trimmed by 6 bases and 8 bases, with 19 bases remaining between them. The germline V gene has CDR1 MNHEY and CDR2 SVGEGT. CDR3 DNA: TGTGCCAGCAGCACGACCCGGACAAGCGGGGGCTACACCTTC. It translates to CASSTTRTSGGYTF.

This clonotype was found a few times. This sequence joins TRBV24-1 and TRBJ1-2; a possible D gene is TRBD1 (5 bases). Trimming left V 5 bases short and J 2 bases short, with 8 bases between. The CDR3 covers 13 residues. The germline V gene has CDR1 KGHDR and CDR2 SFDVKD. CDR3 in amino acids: CATSATANYGYTF. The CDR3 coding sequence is TGTGCCACCAGTGCGACAGCGAACTATGGCTACACCTTC.

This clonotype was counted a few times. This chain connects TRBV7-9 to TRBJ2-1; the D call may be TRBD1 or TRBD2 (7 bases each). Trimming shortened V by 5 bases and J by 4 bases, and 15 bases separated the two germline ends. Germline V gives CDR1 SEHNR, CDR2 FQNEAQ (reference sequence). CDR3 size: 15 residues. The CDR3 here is CASSARGGRYNEQFF. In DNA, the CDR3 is TGTGCCAGCAGCGCCAGGGGGGGCCGGTACAATGAGCAGTTCTTC.

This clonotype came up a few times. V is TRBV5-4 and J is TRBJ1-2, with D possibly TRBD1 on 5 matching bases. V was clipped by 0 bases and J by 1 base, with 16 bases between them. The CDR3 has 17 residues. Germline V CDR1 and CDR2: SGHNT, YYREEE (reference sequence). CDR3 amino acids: CASSLVTTETVNYGYTF. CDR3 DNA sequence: TGTGCCAGCAGCTTGGTTACGACAGAAACCGTTAACTATGGCTACACCTTC. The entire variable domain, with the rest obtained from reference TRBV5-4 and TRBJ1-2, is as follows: ETGVTQSPTHLIKTRGQQVTLRCSSQSGHNTVSWYQQALGQGPQFIFQYYREEENGRGNFPPRFSGLQFPNYSSELNVNALELDDSALYLCASSLVTTETVNYGYTFGSGTRLTVV.

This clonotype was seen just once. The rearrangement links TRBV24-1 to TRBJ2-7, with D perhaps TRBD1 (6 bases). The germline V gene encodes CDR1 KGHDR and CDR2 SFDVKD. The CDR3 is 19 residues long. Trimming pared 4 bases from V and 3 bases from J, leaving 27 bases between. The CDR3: CATSDRPPGAQHPLYEQYF. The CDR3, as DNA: TGTGCCACCAGTGACCGACCTCCAGGGGCACAACACCCCCTCTACGAGCAGTACTTC.

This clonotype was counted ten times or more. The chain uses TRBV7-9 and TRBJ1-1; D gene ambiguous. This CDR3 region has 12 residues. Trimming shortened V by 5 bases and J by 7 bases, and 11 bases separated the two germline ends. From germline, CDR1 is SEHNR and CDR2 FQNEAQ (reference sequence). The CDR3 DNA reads TGTGCCAGCAGCCCGAATGGTATTGAAGCTTTCTTT. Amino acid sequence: CASSPNGIEAFF. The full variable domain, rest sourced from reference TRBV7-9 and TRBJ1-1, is DTGVSQNPRHKITKRGQNVTFRCDPISEHNRLYWYRQTLGQGPEFLTYFQNEAQLEKSRLLSDRFSAERPKGSFSTLEIQRTEQGDSAMYLCASSPNGIEAFFGQGTRLTVV.

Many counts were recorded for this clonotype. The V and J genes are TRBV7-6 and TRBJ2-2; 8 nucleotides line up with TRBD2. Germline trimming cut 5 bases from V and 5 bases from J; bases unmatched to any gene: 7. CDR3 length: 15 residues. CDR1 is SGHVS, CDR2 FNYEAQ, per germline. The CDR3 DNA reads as TGTGCCAGCAGCGATAGCGGGGAGAGGACCGGGGAGCTGTTTTTT. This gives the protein CASSDSGERTGELFF.

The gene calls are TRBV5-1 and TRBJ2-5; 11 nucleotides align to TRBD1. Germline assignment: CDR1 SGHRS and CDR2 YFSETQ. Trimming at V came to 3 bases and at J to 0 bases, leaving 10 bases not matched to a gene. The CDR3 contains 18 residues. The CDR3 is CASSSGTGGRGDQETQYF. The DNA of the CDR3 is TGCGCCAGCAGCTCCGGGACAGGGGGAAGAGGAGACCAAGAGACCCAGTACTTC.

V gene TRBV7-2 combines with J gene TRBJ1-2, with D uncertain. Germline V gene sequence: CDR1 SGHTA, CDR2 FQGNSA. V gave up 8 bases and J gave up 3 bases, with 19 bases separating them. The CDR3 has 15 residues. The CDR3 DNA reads TGTGCCAGCGGGCGAGGGCAGGTGTGGGACTATGGCTACACCTTC. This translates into CASGRGQVWDYGYTF.

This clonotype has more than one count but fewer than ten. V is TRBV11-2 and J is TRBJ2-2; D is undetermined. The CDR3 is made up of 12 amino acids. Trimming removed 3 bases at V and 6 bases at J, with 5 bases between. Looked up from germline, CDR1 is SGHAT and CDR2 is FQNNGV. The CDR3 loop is CASSFQSGELFF. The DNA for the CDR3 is TGTGCCAGCAGCTTTCAGTCCGGGGAGCTGTTTTTT.

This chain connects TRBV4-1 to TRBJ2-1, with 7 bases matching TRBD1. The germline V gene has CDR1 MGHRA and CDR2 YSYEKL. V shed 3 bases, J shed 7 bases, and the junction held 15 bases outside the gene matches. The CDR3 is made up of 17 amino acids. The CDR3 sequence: CASSQGNRGVHLNEQFF. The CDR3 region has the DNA TGCGCCAGCAGCCAGGGGAACAGGGGAGTTCATTTGAATGAGCAGTTCTTC.

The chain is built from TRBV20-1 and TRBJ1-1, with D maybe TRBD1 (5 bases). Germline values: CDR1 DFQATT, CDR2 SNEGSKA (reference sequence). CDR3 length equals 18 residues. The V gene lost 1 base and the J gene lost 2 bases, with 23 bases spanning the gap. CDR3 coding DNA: TGCAGTGCTAGAGCCCCACTCGGCGGACGTACAGGTAACACTGAAGCTTTCTTT. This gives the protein CSARAPLGGRTGNTEAFF.

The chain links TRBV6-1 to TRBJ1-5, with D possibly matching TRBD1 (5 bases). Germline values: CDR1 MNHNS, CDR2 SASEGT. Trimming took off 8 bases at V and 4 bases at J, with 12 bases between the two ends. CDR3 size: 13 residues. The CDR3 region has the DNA TGTGCCAGCGTGGACAAGTCTAATCAGCCCCAGCATTTT. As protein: CASVDKSNQPQHF.

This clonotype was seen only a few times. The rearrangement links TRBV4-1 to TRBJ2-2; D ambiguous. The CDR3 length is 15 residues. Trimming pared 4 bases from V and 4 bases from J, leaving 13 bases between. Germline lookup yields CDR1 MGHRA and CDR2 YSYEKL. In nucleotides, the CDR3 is TGCGCCAGCAGCCGAGAAGTGGCAGGCACCGGGGAGCTGTTTTTT. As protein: CASSREVAGTGELFF.

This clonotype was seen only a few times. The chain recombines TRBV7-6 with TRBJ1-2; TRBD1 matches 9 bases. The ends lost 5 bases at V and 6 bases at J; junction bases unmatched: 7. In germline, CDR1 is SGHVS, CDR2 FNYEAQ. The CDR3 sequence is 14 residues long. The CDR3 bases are TGTGCCAGCAGCAGCGGGACAGGGTTGGATGGCTACACCTTC. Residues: CASSSGTGLDGYTF.